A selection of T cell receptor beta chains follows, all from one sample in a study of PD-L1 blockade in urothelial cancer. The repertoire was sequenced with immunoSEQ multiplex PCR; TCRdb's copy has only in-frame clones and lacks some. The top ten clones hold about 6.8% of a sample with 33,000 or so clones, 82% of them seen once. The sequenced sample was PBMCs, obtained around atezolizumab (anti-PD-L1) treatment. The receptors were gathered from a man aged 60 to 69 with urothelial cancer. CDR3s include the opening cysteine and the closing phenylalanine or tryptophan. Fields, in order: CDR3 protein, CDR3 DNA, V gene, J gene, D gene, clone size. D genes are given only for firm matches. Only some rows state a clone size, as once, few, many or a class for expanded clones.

CASSLATGVEETQYF	TGTGCCAGCAGCTTAGCTACGGGGGTGGAAGAGACCCAGTACTTC	TRBV7-8	TRBJ2-5	.	.
CAWSGQETGGIYEQYF	TGTGCCTGGAGTGGGCAAGAGACAGGGGGCATCTACGAGCAGTACTTC	TRBV30	TRBJ2-7	TRBD1	.
CSAGFSETQYF	TGCAGTGCCGGTTTTTCAGAGACCCAGTACTTC	TRBV20-1	TRBJ2-5	.	.
CASSFGTSETQYF	TGTGCCAGCAGCTTCGGGACATCGGAGACCCAGTACTTC	TRBV7-3	TRBJ2-5	.	.
CASSPHSDRDTEAFF	TGTGCCAGCAGTCCCCACTCCGACAGGGACACTGAAGCTTTCTTT	TRBV28	TRBJ1-1	TRBD1	.
CASSLNFGADTEAFF	TGTGCCAGCAGCTTGAATTTTGGGGCGGACACTGAAGCTTTCTTT	TRBV5-5	TRBJ1-1	.	few
CAISDPGEGKGDTQYF	TGTGCCATCAGTGACCCGGGAGAAGGCAAAGGAGATACGCAGTATTTT	TRBV10-3	TRBJ2-3	.	.
CASSLTPNHYEQYF	TGTGCCAGCAGCCTAACCCCTAACCACTACGAGCAGTACTTC	TRBV7-9	TRBJ2-7	.	.
CASSSLPLTGPSYEQYF	TGTGCCAGCAGCTCCCTACCGCTGACAGGCCCTTCCTACGAGCAGTACTTC	TRBV11-2	TRBJ2-7	.	.
CASRSGTGGDYNEQFF	TGTGCCAGCAGGTCCGGGACAGGGGGCGACTACAATGAGCAGTTCTTC	TRBV2	TRBJ2-1	TRBD1	.
CASIGGGGQDTQYF	TGTGCCAGCATTGGGGGCGGGGGTCAAGATACGCAGTATTTT	TRBV7-2	TRBJ2-3	.	.
CASSHGGTGVTNSPLHF	TGTGCCAGCAGCCACGGTGGGACAGGGGTCACTAATTCACCCCTCCACTTT	TRBV14	TRBJ1-6	TRBD1	.